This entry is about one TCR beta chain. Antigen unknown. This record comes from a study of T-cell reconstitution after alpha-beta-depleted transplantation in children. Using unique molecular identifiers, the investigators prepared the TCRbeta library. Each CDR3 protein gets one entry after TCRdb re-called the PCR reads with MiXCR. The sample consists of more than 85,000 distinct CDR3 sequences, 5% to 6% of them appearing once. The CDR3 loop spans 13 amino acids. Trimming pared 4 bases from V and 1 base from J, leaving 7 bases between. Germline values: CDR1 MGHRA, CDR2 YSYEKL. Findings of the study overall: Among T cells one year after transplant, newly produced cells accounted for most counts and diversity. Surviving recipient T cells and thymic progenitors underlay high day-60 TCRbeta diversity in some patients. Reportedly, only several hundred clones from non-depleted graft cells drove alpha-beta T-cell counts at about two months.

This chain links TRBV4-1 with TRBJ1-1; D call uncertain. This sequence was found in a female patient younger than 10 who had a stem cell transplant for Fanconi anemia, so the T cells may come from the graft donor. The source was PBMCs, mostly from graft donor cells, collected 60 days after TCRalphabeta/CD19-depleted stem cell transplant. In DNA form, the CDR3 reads TGCGCCAGCAGCCCCTCGGGGAACACTGAAGCTTTCTTT. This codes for CASSPSGNTEAFF.